What follows are 22 T cell receptor beta chains derived from one specimen sequenced in a study of regulatory T cells in long-lasting Graves disease (TCRdb year 2021). This sample's time point label indicates: newly diagnosed GD, antithyroid drugs for less than 3 months. For both TCR sequencing and RNA sequencing, RNA was extracted from PBMCs in TRIzol. Library creation used multiplex PCR. TCRdb shows the sequencer as Illumina HiSeq 4000. To build TCR beta libraries, CDR3 regions were amplified by Arm-PCR using iRepertoire HTBI primers. Using fastp trimming at Q25 and MiXCR clonotype assembly, TCRdb reanalyzed the public sequencing data and kept in-frame beta chains. Every CDR3 protein is listed once, alongside the most common genes and DNA of its rows. In this sample the table shows hundreds of thousands of distinct CDR3 sequences, about 15% of which occur a single time. Over 7% of the sample comes from the top ten.

The sample also formed part of further work on T cells in Graves' hyperthyroidism and ophthalmopathy.

Sequenced here: peripheral blood mononuclear cells (PBMCs), sampled at new diagnosis, from a patient treated with antithyroid drugs. The receptors derive from a woman between 35 and 50 years old with Graves disease. Donor details come from another sample of the same person, matched by shared clones.

This clonotype came up a few times. The chain recombines TRBV20-1 with TRBJ2-1, with D possibly matching TRBD1 (7 bases). The CDR3 sequence is 14 residues long. CDR1 and CDR2 (germline): DFQATT, SNEGSKA (reference sequence). The V end was cut by 2 bases, the J end by 5 bases, with 13 bases between. CDR3 sequence: CSARLTGTDNEQFF. The CDR3 bases are TGCAGTGCTAGATTGACAGGGACTGACAATGAGCAGTTCTTC.

This chain links TRBV5-8 with TRBJ2-3, with D unresolved. Per the germline V gene, CDR1 is SGHTS and CDR2 is YDEGEE. V was clipped by 6 bases and J by 6 bases, with 17 bases between them. CDR3 length: 14 amino acids. CDR3 region: CASIRVRPWDTQYF. CDR3 sequence (DNA): TGTGCCAGCATCCGGGTCAGGCCCTGGGATACGCAGTATTTT.

This clonotype was observed a few times. The rearrangement uses TRBV7-2 and TRBJ2-5; no firm D call. Germline V gene sequence: CDR1 SGHTA, CDR2 FQGNSA. V was trimmed by 2 bases and J by 3 bases, leaving 10 bases between them. This CDR3 has 14 residues. The CDR3: CASSLSGIEETQYF. The CDR3 region has the DNA TGTGCCAGCAGCTTATCGGGCATCGAAGAGACCCAGTACTTC.

This clonotype was recorded at least ten times. The chain joins TRBV7-2 to TRBJ1-2; D unresolved. CDR1 is SGHTA, CDR2 FQGNSA, per germline. The V gene lost 2 bases and the J gene lost 4 bases, with 17 bases spanning the gap. This CDR3 is 16 amino acids long. The CDR3 protein is CASSLSRNNRRYGYTF. The CDR3 DNA sequence: TGTGCCAGCAGCTTATCGCGAAATAATCGCCGCTATGGCTACACCTTC.

The CDR3 here is CASSGPTGGHTEAFF. The DNA of the CDR3 is TGTGCCAGCAGCGGGCCGACGGGAGGTCACACTGAAGCTTTCTTT. The rearrangement uses TRBV13 and TRBJ1-1; no clear D gene. Looked up from germline, CDR1 is PRHDT and CDR2 is FYEKMQ (reference sequence). The CDR3 consists of 15 residues. Trimming took off 5 bases at V and 3 bases at J, with 16 bases between the two ends.

Many counts were recorded for this clonotype. This chain joins TRBV3-1 and TRBJ2-1, with 7 bases fitting TRBD2. The trim removed 4 bases at V and 5 bases at J, leaving 11 bases unmatched. Germline loops: CDR1 LGHDT, CDR2 YNNKEL (reference sequence). This CDR3 spans 16 amino acids. The CDR3 DNA reads TGTGCCAGCAGCCTCCGAGCGGCTAGCGGTCACAATGAGCAGTTCTTC. This encodes CASSLRAASGHNEQFF.

This clonotype was detected many times. V usage is TRBV28 and J usage is TRBJ2-3, with 9 bases aligning to TRBD2. Losses at the gene ends were 8 bases for V and 3 bases for J; bases not matched to a gene: 15. Germline CDR1 is MDHEN and CDR2 is SYDVKM. The CDR3 runs to 17 residues. CDR3 residues: CASSIPAGTSNTDTQYF. CDR3 nucleotide sequence: TGTGCCAGCTCTATCCCCGCCGGGACTAGCAATACAGATACGCAGTATTTT. Supplemented by reference TRBV28 and TRBJ2-3, the full variable domain reads DVKVTQSSRYLVKRTGEKVFLECVQDMDHENMFWYRQDPGLGLRLIYFSYDVKMKEKGDIPEGYSVSREKKERFSLILESASTNQTSMYLCASSIPAGTSNTDTQYFGPGTRLTVL.

This clonotype was counted at least ten times. The V call is TRBV11-2, the J call TRBJ2-1, with TRBD2 matching 10 bases. The end of the DNA aligns better with TRBJ2-5, so the J call may be wrong. There are 15 residues in the CDR3. Germline CDR1 reads SGHAT; CDR2 reads FQNNGV. The CDR3 bases are TGTGCCAGCAGCTTGGTGCCTAGCGGGAGAGAGACCCAGTACTTC. This encodes CASSLVPSGRETQYF.

This sequence joins TRBV5-5 and TRBJ1-5; 8 bases line up with TRBD1. Trimming took 4 bases from V and 4 from J; bases not matched to a gene: 10. CDR3 length: 16 residues. Per the germline V gene, CDR1 is SGHKS and CDR2 is YYEKEE (reference sequence). Here the CDR3 reads CASSAAGRGLNQPQHF. CDR3 nucleotides: TGTGCCAGCAGCGCCGCGGGCAGGGGGCTTAATCAGCCCCAGCATTTT.

The rearrangement links TRBV7-9 to TRBJ2-7; D is possibly TRBD1 (6 bases). Germline CDR1 SEHNR, CDR2 FQNEAQ (reference sequence). This CDR3 has 14 amino acids. V was clipped by 5 bases and J by 3 bases, with 14 bases between them. The CDR3 DNA sequence: TGTGCCAGCAGCCCTACCGGACAGTTCTACGAGCAGTACTTC. Translation gives CASSPTGQFYEQYF.

The V and J genes are TRBV6-1 and TRBJ1-2; no definite D call. Trimming shortened V by 5 bases and J by 2 bases, and 9 bases separated the two germline ends. Looked up from germline, CDR1 is MNHNS and CDR2 is SASEGT. CDR3 length equals 13 residues. The CDR3 loop reads CASSRQTNYGYTF. The CDR3 coding sequence is TGTGCCAGCAGTCGCCAGACAAACTATGGCTACACCTTC.

This clonotype occurred many times. The chain carries TRBV6-2 or TRBV6-3 and TRBJ2-3, with 14 positions matching TRBD2. The CDR3 runs 20 residues. Per germline, CDR1 MNHEY and CDR2 SVGEGT. J was trimmed by 5 bases and V by 7 bases; bases with no gene match: 20. CDR3 DNA sequence: TGTGCCAGCAACTACAGGGCCACGGGACTAGCGGGAGATACACGAGATACGCAGTATTTT. Protein product: CASNYRATGLAGDTRDTQYF.

This clonotype was picked up many times. The chain links TRBV25-1 to TRBJ2-1, with a tentative D call TRBD2 (5 bases). Trimming took off 4 bases at V and 0 bases at J, with 10 bases between the two ends. Germline V gives CDR1 MGHDK, CDR2 SYGVNS. This CDR3 comprises 15 residues. The CDR3 nucleotides are TGTGCCAGCAGTGCGAGGGAGAGCTCCTACAATGAGCAGTTCTTC. Translation: CASSARESSYNEQFF.

The CDR3 DNA reads as TGTGCCACCCGTGGGGGCCTGCCCGTCAATGAGCAGTTCTTC. Amino acid sequence: CATRGGLPVNEQFF. The gene calls are TRBV24-1 and TRBJ2-1, with D perhaps TRBD1 (6 bases). The V gene lost 9 bases and the J gene lost 6 bases, with 17 bases spanning the gap. This CDR3 comprises 14 residues. Germline V lookup: CDR1 KGHDR, CDR2 SFDVKD.

A note on this clonotype: A read error may explain this, as a much larger clone is one base away. The CDR3 DNA follows: TGTGCCGGCAGCTACCAAACGGGGGGGTACCCCCGAGAGCAGTTCTTC. Amino acid sequence: CAGSYQTGGYPREQFF. The V and J genes are TRBV11-3 and TRBJ2-1; 8 bases match TRBD2. This CDR3 is built from 16 residues. Germline lookup yields CDR1 SGHNT and CDR2 YENEEA.

This clonotype has ten or more counts. The J gene is TRBJ1-2, the V gene TRBV28; maybe TRBD1 (6 bases). Germline V gives CDR1 MDHEN, CDR2 SYDVKM. The length of the CDR3 is 15 residues. The germline V and J ends were trimmed by 5 bases and 7 bases, with 20 bases remaining between them. CDR3 bases: TGTGCCAGCAGTGCTACCACAGGGCAGGGAGTTGGCTACACCTTC. Encoded protein: CASSATTGQGVGYTF.

The gene calls are TRBV4-2 and TRBJ2-3; the D is unclear. The CDR3 contains 13 residues. Germline lookup yields CDR1 LGHNA and CDR2 YNFKEQ. Trimming took off 0 bases at V and 9 bases at J, with 10 bases between the two ends. The CDR3 protein is CASSQDQLGTQYF. DNA for the CDR3: TGTGCCAGCAGCCAAGATCAATTGGGAACGCAGTATTTT.

This clonotype was observed at least ten times. The rearrangement uses TRBV27 and TRBJ2-7; 8 positions match TRBD2. Looked up from germline, CDR1 is MNHEY and CDR2 is SMNVEV (reference sequence). Losses at the gene ends were 6 bases for V and 4 bases for J; bases not matched to a gene: 8. The CDR3 is 14 residues long. CDR3 DNA: TGTGCCAGCAGAATAAGCGGGAGTTATTACGAGCAGTACTTC. It translates to CASRISGSYYEQYF.

With respect to this clonotype: A much more abundant neighbour one base away suggests this may be a read error. The rearrangement joins TRBV27 to TRBJ2-5, with D unclear. CDR3 size: 13 residues. Germline V gene sequence: CDR1 MNHEY, CDR2 SMNVEV (reference sequence). CDR3 residues: CASRPTSQGTQYF. In DNA, the CDR3 is TGTGCCAGCAGGCCGACAAGCCAAGGGACCCAGTACTTC.

The chain combines TRBV5-6 with TRBJ2-5, with D possibly matching TRBD1 (7 bases). Trimming took off 6 bases at V and 5 bases at J, with 20 bases between the two ends. CDR1 is SGHDT and CDR2 is YYEEEE in the germline V gene. This CDR3 spans 15 amino acids. CDR3 sequence (DNA): TGTGCCAGCACCCTCGGGTCCGGGGGACAGGAGACCCAGTACTTC. Its translation: CASTLGSGGQETQYF. Using reference TRBV5-6 and TRBJ2-5 for the parts outside the CDR3, the full variable domain is DAGVTQSPTHLIKTRGQQVTLRCSPKSGHDTVSWYQQALGQGPQFIFQYYEEEERQRGNFPDRFSGHQFPNYSSELNVNALLLGDSALYLCASTLGSGGQETQYFGPGTRLLVL.

The CDR3 reads CASSLRDHTDTQYF. As DNA, the CDR3 is TGTGCCAGCAGCTTGCGGGACCACACAGATACGCAGTATTTT. The chain carries TRBV7-9 and TRBJ2-3, with a tentative D call TRBD2 (6 bases). The CDR3 spans 14 residues. V lost 3 bases and J 2 bases, leaving 9 bases between the germline ends. The germline gives CDR1 SEHNR, CDR2 FQNEAQ (reference sequence).

V is TRBV20-1 and J is TRBJ2-5, with 10 nucleotides matching TRBD2. The CDR3 length is 17 residues. Germline CDR1 and CDR2: DFQATT and SNEGSKA (reference sequence). V was clipped by 0 bases and J by 3 bases; unmatched bases: 10. CDR3: CSARDLRNSGRKETQYF. The CDR3 DNA follows: TGCAGTGCTAGAGATTTACGGAATAGCGGGAGGAAAGAGACCCAGTACTTC.